This TCR beta chain is drawn from a study of shared clonotypes between healthy human individuals. TCRdb's copy holds only in-frame clones and misses some; the assay was immunoSEQ multiplex PCR. This sample yields about 2.1 million clones, of which roughly 93% are seen a single time; about 1.7% belongs to the top ten. In this sample, this clone turned up once. Terminally differentiated effector memory CD45RA+ cells were excluded by CCR7 positive selection of CD45RO-negative cells. Donors comprised only Caucasian adults living in Nashville, Tennessee. The sample consisted of naive CD8+ T cells from PBMCs. The receptor comes from a man between 18 and 35 years old in good health. Some clones in this sample may be carry-over from other donors' samples.

The CDR3 loop reads CASSEDGTEETQYF. CDR3 sequence (DNA): TGTGCCAGCAGTGAAGATGGGACGGAAGAGACCCAGTACTTC. The gene calls are TRBV2 and TRBJ2-5; D is tentatively TRBD1 or TRBD2 (5 bases each). The ends were cut back, 1 base at V and 3 bases at J, with 9 bases in the middle. The germline V gene encodes CDR1 SNHLY and CDR2 FYNNEI. This CDR3 region has 14 residues.